Sequencing of this T cell receptor beta chain was carried out in a study of type 1 regulatory T cells (dated by TCRdb to the early 2020s). Looking at the study overall: The study characterized an in vitro protocol that generated a Tr1-enriched, alloantigen-specific CD4 T cell product named T-allo10. T-allo10 was under clinical evaluation in patients with hematological malignancies receiving allogeneic hematopoietic stem cell transplantation.

V gives up 6 bases and J gives up 11 bases, and the segment between their germline ends measures 15 bases. CDR1 is given as SGHRS and CDR2 as YFSETQ, both from the germline V gene. The CDR3 holds 13 amino acids from the cysteine to the phenylalanine. Here the CDR3 DNA is all that survives: 39 bases in frame from base 1. As regards this clonotype: It has no known antigen specificity. Within one base of it there is no much larger clone, and no base qualities were kept.

Sequencing relied on an Illumina MiSeq. TCRdb reworked the public reads: Q25 trimming with fastp, MiXCR clone assembly, productive beta chains retained. One record per CDR3 amino acid sequence lists the most common genes and DNA. This sample gives approximately 90,000 distinct CDR3 sequences in total; around 30% of them show up just once. The ten largest clones capture less than 2.5% of the sample. The V and J genes are TRBV5-1 and TRBJ1-6, and perhaps TRBD1 as D gene, on 6 matching bases. The TCR sequence derives from a human donor in good health. The sample was CD4+ T cells, either the whole sample or a sorted fraction (not recorded which). Read as DNA, the sequence is TGCGCCAGCACGGCAGGGAGGACAGCACCCCTCCACTTT. It translates as CASTAGRTAPLHF.